This T cell receptor beta chain was captured by sequencing in a study of OX40 agonist ivuxolimab in advanced cancers. The V gene's germline CDR1 is LNHNV and CDR2 YYDKDF (reference sequence). CDR3 length: 15 residues. Repertoires were generated with immunoSEQ multiplex PCR, while TCRdb's copy carries only in-frame clones and drops some. The sample lists roughly 60,000 clones; approximately 80% were seen once. A remark on this clone: Compared with germline, one end of the junction differs, possibly owing to a read error.

The starting material was CD4+ or CD8+ T cells sorted from blood, obtained in a trial of the OX40 agonist ivuxolimab. The clonotype was recovered from an adult with an advanced solid tumor such as melanoma, head and neck, liver or kidney cancer. The chain joins TRBV15 to TRBJ1-3; D possibly corresponds to TRBD1 (6 bases). This chain's CDR3 is CATSREGRGGDTIYF. The CDR3 bases are TGTGCCACCAGCAGAGAGGGCAGGGGTGGAGACACCATATATTTT.